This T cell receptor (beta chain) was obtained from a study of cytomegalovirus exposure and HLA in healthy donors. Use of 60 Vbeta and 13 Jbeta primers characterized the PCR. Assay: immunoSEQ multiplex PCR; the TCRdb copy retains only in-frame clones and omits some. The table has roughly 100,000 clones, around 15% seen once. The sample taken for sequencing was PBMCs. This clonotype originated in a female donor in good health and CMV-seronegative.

CDR3 DNA sequence: TGTGCCAGCAGCTCAGGGGGGCCTTGGAACACTGAAGCTTTCTTT. Its translation: CASSSGGPWNTEAFF. The genes are TRBV7-2 and TRBJ1-1; 7 nucleotides line up with TRBD1. CDR1 is SGHTA, CDR2 FQGNSA, per germline. Trimming at V came to 4 bases and at J to 1 base, leaving 6 bases not matched to a gene. The CDR3 extends over 15 amino acids.